The T cell receptor beta chain described here comes from a study of blood T cells in healthy people across ages. Sample-barcoded 5' priming and a J-beta primer mix drove a second PCR of about 6 to 11 cycles. Via MiXCR, TCRdb re-called the 5' RACE reads, giving one row per CDR3 protein. The sample includes 760,000 or so distinct CDR3 sequences, roughly 25% seen only once; the top ten take 9.4%. Per germline, CDR1 MNHNS and CDR2 SASEGT. This CDR3 spans 13 amino acids. This clonotype was observed a few times. These same data were also listed under a study on T cells of mothers and their children.

The sequence derives from a boy under 18 in good health. The genes are TRBV6-1 and TRBJ2-5; a weak D match, TRBD2 (5 bases). The DNA end is a closer match to TRBJ2-7, so the J assignment may be wrong. Sequencing was done on a sample of blood. The CDR3 coding sequence is TGTGCCACCCGGAGAGGGAGCTCCTACGAGCAGTACTTC. This codes for CATRRGSSYEQYF.